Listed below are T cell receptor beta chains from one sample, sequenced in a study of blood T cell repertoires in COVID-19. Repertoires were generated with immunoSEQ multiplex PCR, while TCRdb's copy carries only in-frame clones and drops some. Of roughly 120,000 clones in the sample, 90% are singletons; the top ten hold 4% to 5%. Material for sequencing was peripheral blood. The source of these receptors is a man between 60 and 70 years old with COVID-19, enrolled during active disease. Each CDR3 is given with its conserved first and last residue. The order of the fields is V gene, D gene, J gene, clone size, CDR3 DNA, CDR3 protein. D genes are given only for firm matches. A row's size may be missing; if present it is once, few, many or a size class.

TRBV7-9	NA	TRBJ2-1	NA	TGTGCCAGCAGCTTTGACTATGTCTACAATGAGCAGTTCTTC	CASSFDYVYNEQFF
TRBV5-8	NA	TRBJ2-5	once	TGTGCCAGCAGCTCCCGAGGGGGTACGATGGAGACCCAGTACTTC	CASSSRGGTMETQYF
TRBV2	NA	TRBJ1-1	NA	TGTGCCAGCAGGAGGGACACCCGGGGTGCTTTCTTT	CASRRDTRGAFF
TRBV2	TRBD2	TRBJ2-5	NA	TGTGCCAGCAGTGCCTGGAGACAGAGGTCGACTAGCGACCAAGAGACCCAGTACTTC	CASSAWRQRSTSDQETQYF
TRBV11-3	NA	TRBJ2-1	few	TGTGCCAGCAGCTTAATTGGGGGGGCGGGAGAGCAGTTCTTC	CASSLIGGAGEQFF
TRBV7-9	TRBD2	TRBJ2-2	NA	TGTGCCAGCAGCCCCCCGGGACTAGGATCCGGGGAGCTGTTTTTT	CASSPPGLGSGELFF
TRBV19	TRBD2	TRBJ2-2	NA	TGTGCCAGTAGTATGGAAGGGGGGACTAGCGGGAAGGATAGGACCGGGGAGCTGTTTTTT	CASSMEGGTSGKDRTGELFF
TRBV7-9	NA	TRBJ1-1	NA	TGTGCCAGCAGCCCACGGGGGGTCACTGAAGCTTTCTTT	CASSPRGVTEAFF
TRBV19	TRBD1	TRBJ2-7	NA	TGTGCCAGTAGTACCTGGGACAGGGAGGCCTACGAGCAGTACTTC	CASSTWDREAYEQYF
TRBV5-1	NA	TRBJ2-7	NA	TGCGCCAGCAGCGTCGACAGGACACCCTACGAGCAGTACTTC	CASSVDRTPYEQYF
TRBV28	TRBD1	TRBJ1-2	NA	TGTGCCAGCAGGCCCACGAGTGGGGCAGGGGGCGGGTATGGCTACACCTTC	CASRPTSGAGGGYGYTF
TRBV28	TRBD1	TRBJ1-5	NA	TGTGCCAGCAGTACGACAGGGGACGGAAATCAGCCCCAGCATTTT	CASSTTGDGNQPQHF
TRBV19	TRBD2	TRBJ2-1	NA	TGTGCCAGTAGTATACTACAGCCCACCGGGACTAGCGGGAGAGGGGTCTACAATGAGCAGTTCTTC	CASSILQPTGTSGRGVYNEQFF
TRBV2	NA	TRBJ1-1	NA	TGTGCCAGCATCCTGGGACGGAGGGACGAAGCTTTCTTT	CASILGRRDEAFF
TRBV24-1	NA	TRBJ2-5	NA	TGTGCCACCAGTGATCCGACACAGGCGAACCAAGAGACCCAGTACTTC	CATSDPTQANQETQYF
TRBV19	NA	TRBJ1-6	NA	TGTGCCACCCAACACCGCAATTCACCCCTCCACTTT	CATQHRNSPLHF